This T cell receptor beta chain was sequenced during a study of CD8 T cells in ankylosing spondylitis. Study results and limitations: Relatively scarce in peripheral blood, disease-linked clones were CD8+. Reports of some motif variants in reactive arthritis synovial fluid and blood predate this one. Blood from ankylosing spondylitis patients appeared to carry a characteristic roughly 8-variant TCR beta motif. According to the report, clones linked to the disease were significantly enriched in matched synovial fluid samples taken from ankylosing spondylitis patients.

This clonotype has only a few counts. Its antigen is still unknown. Quantitative barcoded 5'-RACE was used to prepare TCR beta libraries. One entry per CDR3 protein, called by TCRdb with MiXCR from the 5' RACE reads. The data show 700,000 to 1,000,000 distinct CDR3 sequences, 10% to 15% seen once. Trimming at V came to 6 bases and at J to 11 bases, leaving 7 bases not matched to a gene. CDR3 length: 12 amino acids. CDR1 is MNHNY and CDR2 is SVGAGI in the germline V gene (reference sequence). The chain uses TRBV6-6 and TRBJ1-1, with 9 bases identical to TRBD1. Sequencing input: blood, either unsorted or a sorted T cell fraction (not recorded which). This sequence was found in a male donor with ankylosing spondylitis. The CDR3 DNA reads TGTGCCAGCAGGGGGGGACAGGGAGAGGCTTTCTTT. It is translated as CASRGGQGEAFF.